These T cell receptor beta chains were read from a single sample in a study of blood T cells in healthy people across ages. TCRdb fed the 5' RACE reads into MiXCR, producing one record per CDR3 protein. Of about 1.8 million distinct CDR3 sequences in the sample, around half were seen once. What was sequenced was blood. Receptors originate from a woman between 35 and 50 years old in good health. The CDR3 runs from the conserved cysteine through the conserved F or W. Each record gives: V gene, J gene, clone size, D gene, CDR3 DNA, CDR3 protein. A D gene is named only where the DNA matches it firmly. Clone size is not always given. Where it is, it says once, few, many or a class for expanded clones.

>TRBV6-2/TRBV6-3|TRBJ2-4|many|.
TGTGCCAGCAGTCCCAGCGGGTCCAAAAACATTCAGTACTTC
CASSPSGSKNIQYF
>TRBV14|TRBJ2-5|.|.
TGTGCCAGCAGCCCCGGACAGCTGTACCAAGAGACCCAGTACTTC
CASSPGQLYQETQYF
>TRBV12-3/TRBV12-4|TRBJ2-7|.|.
TGTGCCATCAGTCAACAACGGGGTAGTGGGCAGTACTTC
CAISQQRGSGQYF
>TRBV2|TRBJ1-5|.|.
TGTGCCAGCAGCAGGGACTTCGAGAGCAATCAGCCCCAGCATTTT
CASSRDFESNQPQHF
>TRBV10-2|TRBJ2-7|.|.
TGCGCCAGCAGAGCCTTAGGACTGAACTCCTACGAGCAGTACTTC
CASRALGLNSYEQYF
>TRBV27|TRBJ2-1|.|.
TGTGCCAGCAGTTCCGGATTTCAGACAGGGAGGGGAGAGCAGTTCTTC
CASSSGFQTGRGEQFF
>TRBV10-2|TRBJ1-5|.|.
TGCGCCAGCAGTAGCTTAGTGAGGGGTAGCAATCAGCCCCAGCATTTT
CASSSLVRGSNQPQHF
>TRBV27|TRBJ1-4|.|TRBD1
TGTGCCAGCAGTTCGACAGGGGGTTTCGAAAAACTGTTTTTT
CASSSTGGFEKLFF
>TRBV25-1|TRBJ1-4|.|TRBD1
TGTGCCAGCAGGCCGGACAGGGGCGGCGAAAAACTGTTTTTT
CASRPDRGGEKLFF
>TRBV4-2|TRBJ2-3|once|.
TGTGCCAGCAGCCAAGATCGAAGGGGGGGATGGACAGATACGCAGTATTTT
CASSQDRRGGWTDTQYF
>TRBV6-5|TRBJ2-7|.|TRBD1
TGTGCCAGCAATGGGGACAGGGGTTACGAGCAGTACTTC
CASNGDRGYEQYF
>TRBV6-2/TRBV6-3|TRBJ2-1|.|.
TGTGCCAGCAGCACTAGCTGGTATCTGGATGAGCAGTTCTTC
CASSTSWYLDEQFF
>TRBV29-1|TRBJ2-7|.|TRBD1
TGCAGCGTTGGACAGGGGATTTCCGAGCAGTACTTC
CSVGQGISEQYF
>TRBV12-3/TRBV12-4|TRBJ2-7|.|.
TGTGCCAGCAGTTTAAGGGAAACCGAGCAGTACTTC
CASSLRETEQYF
>TRBV12-3/TRBV12-4|TRBJ2-4|once|TRBD2
TGTGCCAGCAGTTCCGTTGCGACTAGCGGGGCCTACGGGCAGTACTTC
CASSSVATSGAYGQYF
>TRBV4-3|TRBJ2-5|.|TRBD1
TGCGCCAGCAGCCAACGGACAGGGGATGTGACCCAGTACTTC
CASSQRTGDVTQYF
>TRBV15|TRBJ2-1|few|TRBD2
TGTGCCACCAGCTCACTGGGACTAGCGGGATCCTACAATGAGCAGTTCTTC
CATSSLGLAGSYNEQFF
>TRBV4-1|TRBJ2-1|.|.
TGCGCCAGCAGCCAAGTCTCCACAGGGTTTGATGAGCAGTTCTTC
CASSQVSTGFDEQFF
>TRBV10-3|TRBJ1-4|.|.
TGTGCCATCAGGAGCACAACCTCGACCGCCAAAAAACTGTTTTTT
CAIRSTTSTAKKLFF
>TRBV7-9|TRBJ2-7|.|.
TGTGCCAGCAAGGAAGGTTCGAGCTCCTACGAGCAGTACTTC
CASKEGSSSYEQYF
>TRBV4-2|TRBJ1-6|few|TRBD1
TGTGCCAGCAGCCCACACCGGGACAGCGAGAATAATTCACCCCTCCACTTT
CASSPHRDSENNSPLHF
>TRBV7-6|TRBJ2-1|.|.
TGTGCCAGCAGCGACGACCCAGGGCCCCGGCAGTTCTTC
CASSDDPGPRQFF
>TRBV14|TRBJ2-5|few|.
TGTGCCAGCAGCTTCACAGGGAAACTGAACCAAGAGACCCAGTACTTC
CASSFTGKLNQETQYF
>TRBV10-3|TRBJ1-2|few|.
TGTGCCATCTCAGGTGGCTACACCTTC
CAISGGYTF
>TRBV27|TRBJ2-7|.|TRBD2
TGTGCCAGTGGGGTGGGGGGGTTTAACAATGAGCAGTACTTC
CASGVGGFNNEQYF
>TRBV29-1|TRBJ1-2|.|.
TGCAGCGTTGAAGATCCATCGGCCCCTAACTATGGCTACACCTTC
CSVEDPSAPNYGYTF
>TRBV14|TRBJ2-5|.|.
TGTGCCAGCAGCCAAGTCGCGAGGCAGTACTTC
CASSQVARQYF
>TRBV12-3/TRBV12-4|TRBJ2-1|once|TRBD1
TGTGCCAGCAGTTTGATGGGGACAGGACGCAATGAGCAGTTCTTC
CASSLMGTGRNEQFF
>TRBV6-2/TRBV6-3|TRBJ1-1|.|.
TGTGCCAGCAGCCCGTTCACAGGCCCGACCTATAACACTGAAGCTTTCTTT
CASSPFTGPTYNTEAFF
>TRBV7-9|TRBJ2-1|few|TRBD2
TGTGCCAGCAGAGCCTTCGCGGGGGGGGTCAATGAGCAGTTCTTC
CASRAFAGGVNEQFF
>TRBV6-5|TRBJ2-5|few|.
TGTGCCAGCACCTCTGTCCCAAGGGAGACCCAGTACTTC
CASTSVPRETQYF
>TRBV27|TRBJ1-2|.|.
TGTGCCAGCAGTTTTTCGACTAACTATGGCTACACCTTC
CASSFSTNYGYTF
>TRBV20-1|TRBJ1-1|.|.
TGCAGTGCCAGAAGCCTTTGGACGGGAAACACTGAAGCTTTCTTT
CSARSLWTGNTEAFF
>TRBV10-3|TRBJ2-5|many|TRBD2
TGTGCCATCAGAGGCGGGGGGGAGACCCAGTACTTC
CAIRGGGETQYF
>TRBV20-1|TRBJ2-3|.|TRBD2
TGCAGTGCTCTAAAATTTTTAGCGGGGACAGATACGCAGTATTTT
CSALKFLAGTDTQYF
>TRBV29-1|TRBJ2-3|.|TRBD2
TGCAGCGCGGGTTGGGGGGGTCACACAGATACGCAGTATTTT
CSAGWGGHTDTQYF
>TRBV7-9|TRBJ1-1|.|.
TGTGCCAGCAGCACATCTCCGGGATACATGAACACTGAAGCTTTCTTT
CASSTSPGYMNTEAFF
>TRBV20-1|TRBJ2-1|.|TRBD2
TGCAGTGCTAGAGTCGGGGGGAGTCTCTACTACAATGAGCAGTTCTTC
CSARVGGSLYYNEQFF
>TRBV9|TRBJ2-7|.|.
TGTGCCAGCAGCGCCGGTGCGGGCTCCACCAGGGAGCAGTACTTC
CASSAGAGSTREQYF
>TRBV14|TRBJ2-7|.|.
TGTGCCGGGCCTGTCAGCTCCTACAATGAGCAGTACTTC
CAGPVSSYNEQYF
>TRBV6-6|TRBJ1-1|.|TRBD1
TGTGCCAGCAGTACCTACAGGGGGCGGACTGAAGCTTTCTTT
CASSTYRGRTEAFF
>TRBV13|TRBJ1-2|.|.
TGTGCCAGCAGGAGTACAGGACAGATTAAGCGTTATGGCTACACCTTC
CASRSTGQIKRYGYTF
>TRBV5-1|TRBJ2-7|.|.
TGCGCCAGCAGTAAGGCAGGGGCGAACTACGAGCAGTACTTC
CASSKAGANYEQYF
>TRBV2|TRBJ2-3|.|TRBD1
TGTGCCAGCAGTGAAGCTAGGCAGGGGGTCACAGATACGCAGTATTTT
CASSEARQGVTDTQYF
>TRBV6-2/TRBV6-3|TRBJ2-5|.|.
TGTGCCAGCAGTGATAGGGGGTCCGGAGAGACCCAGTACTTC
CASSDRGSGETQYF
>TRBV29-1|TRBJ2-1|.|.
TGCAGCGTTGCTGGGGGGACCTACAATGAGCAGTTCTTC
CSVAGGTYNEQFF
>TRBV20-1|TRBJ1-2|.|.
TGCATCGGAAACCCCGGGAACAATTATAGCTACACCTTC
CIGNPGNNYSYTF
>TRBV7-9|TRBJ1-2|.|.
TGTGCCGGCAGCGTAGACGGTCCTGCGCACTATGGCTACACCTTC
CAGSVDGPAHYGYTF
>TRBV6-2/TRBV6-3|TRBJ2-5|.|.
TGTGCCAGCAGTTACTCAACGGGGCGGTGGGAGACCCAGTACTTC
CASSYSTGRWETQYF
>TRBV9|TRBJ1-2|.|.
TGTGCCAGCAGCGTAGAGGGTCGAGCCTTCGATGGCTACACCTTC
CASSVEGRAFDGYTF
>TRBV28|TRBJ2-7|.|.
TGTGCCAGCAAGAAACTAGGTCCCCAGTACTTC
CASKKLGPQYF
>TRBV7-9|TRBJ2-1|.|.
TGTGCTTTTGGGGCCAATGAGCAGTTCTTC
CAFGANEQFF
>TRBV4-3|TRBJ2-5|once|.
TGCGCCAGCAGCCAATGGTCAGGTGACAATGAGCAGTACTTC
CASSQWSGDNEQYF
>TRBV7-2|TRBJ2-7|.|TRBD1
TGTGCCAGCAGCTCACAGGGGGCCAGGTACGAGCAGTACTTC
CASSSQGARYEQYF
>TRBV28|TRBJ1-2|.|.
TGTGCCAGCAGTCGGAACCTAGGCTATGGCTACACCTTC
CASSRNLGYGYTF
>TRBV5-5|TRBJ2-7|.|.
TGTGCCAGCAGCTTAGGAGACCCTCGAGACGAGCAGTACTTC
CASSLGDPRDEQYF